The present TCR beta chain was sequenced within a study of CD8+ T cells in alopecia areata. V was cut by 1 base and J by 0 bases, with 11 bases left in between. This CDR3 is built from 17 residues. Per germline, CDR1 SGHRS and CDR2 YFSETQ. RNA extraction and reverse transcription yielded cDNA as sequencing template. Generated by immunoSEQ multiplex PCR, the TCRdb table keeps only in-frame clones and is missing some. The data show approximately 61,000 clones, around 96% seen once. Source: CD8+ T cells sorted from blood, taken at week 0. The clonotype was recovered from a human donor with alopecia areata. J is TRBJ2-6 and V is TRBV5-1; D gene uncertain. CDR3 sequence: CASSLTSYLSGANVLTF. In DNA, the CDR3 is TGCGCCAGCAGCTTGACATCCTATCTCTCTGGGGCCAACGTCCTGACTTTC.